This is a list of T cell receptor beta chains from one sample in a study of blood T cell repertoires in COVID-19. The protocol was immunoSEQ multiplex PCR, while the TCRdb copy is restricted to in-frame clones and leaves out a portion. Of tens of thousands of clones in the sample, about 85% were seen once. Sequenced material: peripheral blood. All receptors come from a human donor in a cohort sampled during active COVID-19. CDR3s leave out the opening cysteine and the closing phenylalanine or tryptophan.

TRBV3-1/TRBV3-2,TRBJ2-7,ASGPFGGHEQY
TRBV27,TRBJ2-7,ASSFTQGSSYEQY
TRBV21-1,TRBJ2-7,ASSKLREDRGSSYEQY
TRBV11-3,TRBJ2-1,ASSTSGTGMNEQF
TRBV7-9,TRBJ2-3,ASSLRGSTDTQY
TRBV5-1,TRBJ2-2,ASSRGTSGGPNTGELF
TRBV7-2,TRBJ2-3,ASSLGIGTSLITDTQY
TRBV7-9,TRBJ2-7,ASSGRGHPNNHEQY
TRBV4-1,TRBJ1-5,ASSQPDRVNQPQH
TRBV5-1,TRBJ2-2,ASSPHRDRGNGELF
TRBV10-3,TRBJ2-3,AISESMVASGGVKDTQY
TRBV7-9,TRBJ1-2,ASSTRDRVNYGYT
TRBV4-1,TRBJ2-5,ASSQDWASGGAKETQY
TRBV9,TRBJ2-1,ASSLGLAHNEQF
TRBV29-1,TRBJ1-2,SGTSGQGTSYT
TRBV10-2,TRBJ1-1,ASSNINRGGTEAF
TRBV10-3,TRBJ1-2,AISEPGFQAGGYT
TRBV6-1,TRBJ2-7,ASSESGRTYEQY
TRBV28,TRBJ1-6,ASRPQGDNSPLH
TRBV10-3,TRBJ1-1,AISDWTGGSTEAF
TRBV27,TRBJ1-5,ASSRQANQPQH
TRBV10-2,TRBJ2-2,ASSEGLGVTGELF
TRBV5-4,TRBJ1-1,ASSLVRGRMNTEAF
TRBV5-1,TRBJ1-4,ASSPSDRIYGKLF
TRBV11-2,TRBJ2-7,ASSLAWGTFYEQY
TRBV21-1,TRBJ2-3,ASSSQGPAWSDTQY
TRBV19,TRBJ1-4,ASSIGGGINEKLF
TRBV6-6,TRBJ1-5,ASSLKGAKRGNQPQH
TRBV9,TRBJ2-1,ASSPPAGVSEQF
TRBV5-1,TRBJ1-6,ASSLTGPSPGSYNSPLH